This T cell receptor (beta chain) originates from a study of blood T cells in healthy people across ages. General study findings and limits: Getting older went along with TCR beta diversity per million T cells dropping roughly linearly.

Together with a sample-barcoded 5' primer, a J-beta primer mix was included in a second PCR lasting about 7 to 11 cycles. At least 2.5 million CDR3-containing paired-end reads were obtained per sample. TCRdb reanalysed the 5' RACE reads using MiXCR and keeps one entry per CDR3 protein. Of about 1.4 million distinct CDR3 sequences in the sample, roughly 59% were seen once. Only a few counts were recorded for this clonotype. Its antigen is as yet unknown. Total RNA, at least 6 micrograms per sample, came from PBMCs. Per the germline V gene, CDR1 is MNHEY and CDR2 is SVGEGT. The CDR3 runs 13 residues. Trimming removed 1 base at V and 4 bases at J, with 4 bases between.

The clonotype was recovered from a man aged 18 to 29 in good health. What was sequenced was blood. The chain carries TRBV6-2 or TRBV6-3 and TRBJ2-2; D is unresolved. For the CDR3, the DNA is TGTGCCAGCAGTTACTACCCCACCGGGGAGCTGTTTTTT. Its protein is CASSYYPTGELFF.